This T cell receptor beta chain was retrieved from a study of control samples from healthy donors and cancer patients. CDR1 is LNHDA, CDR2 SQIVND, per germline (reference sequence). CDR3 length equals 12 residues. With 7 bases removed from V and 1 base from J, the gap between germline ends came to 7 bases. Sequenced by immunoSEQ multiplex PCR; TCRdb stores in-frame clones only, minus some. Here the sample spans 130,000 to 150,000 clones, more than 85% being singletons. The source of this sequence is a man younger than 45 in good health. The sequencing sample was made of blood. The V and J genes are TRBV19 and TRBJ1-1; D remains ambiguous. The CDR3 DNA sequence: TGTGCCAGTAAACAAGCGAACACTGAAGCTTTCTTT. Amino acid sequence: CASKQANTEAFF.